Following are 25 T cell receptor beta chains from one sample sequenced in a study of response to subunit inactivated influenza vaccine. TCRdb ran MiXCR on the RT-PCR reads and lists one entry per CDR3 protein. The table lists about 520,000 distinct CDR3 sequences, roughly 7.9% of them singletons. The material was PBMCs from blood, obtained roughly 24 months after vaccination. Receptors were obtained from a man aged 50 to 69 who received an inactivated influenza vaccine.

The rearrangement joins TRBV7-9 to TRBJ2-7; maybe TRBD1 (6 bases). The CDR3 contains 12 residues. Germline assignment: CDR1 SEHNR and CDR2 FQNEAQ (reference sequence). The V end lost 4 bases, the J end lost 6 bases, and 10 bases lay between the germline ends. The CDR3 region has the DNA TGTGCCAGCAGCTCGCAGGGGATCGAGCAGTACTTC. It yields the protein CASSSQGIEQYF.

This clonotype was seen a handful of times. The V call is TRBV4-3, the J call TRBJ1-3; a weak D match, TRBD1 (5 bases). The germline gives CDR1 LGHNA, CDR2 YSLEER. CDR3 size: 17 residues. V lost 0 bases to trimming and J lost 0 bases, with 12 bases between them. The CDR3 DNA sequence: TGCGCCAGCAGCCAAGATGCAGGGACCCTCTCTGGAAACACCATATATTTT. This gives the protein CASSQDAGTLSGNTIYF.

This clonotype came up a few times. The chain has TRBV3-1 and TRBJ1-4; D possibly corresponds to TRBD1 (6 bases). This CDR3 spans 15 amino acids. Per germline, CDR1 LGHDT and CDR2 YNNKEL (reference sequence). Deletions cut 1 base from V and 6 bases from J, with 12 bases between. The CDR3 DNA reads as TGTGCCAGCAGCCAAGGAGGCAGGGGAGATGAAAAACTGTTTTTT. Its translation: CASSQGGRGDEKLFF.

The chain carries TRBV10-3 and TRBJ1-1, with D possibly TRBD1 on 6 matching bases. CDR3 length: 15 amino acids. Per germline, CDR1 ENHRY and CDR2 SYGVKD. Trimming left V 4 bases short and J 0 bases short, with 12 bases between. The CDR3 DNA sequence: TGTGCCATCAGTGGGAAGGACAGTATGAACACTGAAGCTTTCTTT. It is translated as CAISGKDSMNTEAFF.

This clonotype was recorded at least ten times. The chain uses TRBV7-2 and TRBJ1-1, with no clear D. The CDR3 has 14 amino acids. The V gene's germline CDR1 is SGHTA and CDR2 FQGNSA. V was clipped by 4 bases and J by 1 base, with 10 bases between them. This chain's CDR3 is CASSSAARNTEAFF. The CDR3 DNA is TGTGCCAGCAGCTCCGCGGCCAGGAACACTGAAGCTTTCTTT.

This chain uses TRBV6-2 or TRBV6-3 with TRBJ2-5, with 12 positions matching TRBD2. Germline V gene lookup returns CDR1 MNHEY and CDR2 SVGEGT. The CDR3 totals 18 residues. Trimming took 6 bases from V and 0 from J; bases not matched to a gene: 11. The CDR3 coding sequence is TGTGCCAGCAGCCGGAGACTAGCGGGGGTCATGTACCAAGAGACCCAGTACTTC. Residues: CASSRRLAGVMYQETQYF.

Note on this clonotype: A read error may explain this, as a much larger clone is one base away. The chain uses TRBV4-2 and TRBJ2-3; tentatively, D is TRBD2 (5 bases). This CDR3 contains 14 residues. Germline V gene sequence: CDR1 LGHNA, CDR2 YNFKEQ. CDR3 DNA sequence: TGTGCCGGCAGCCCCGGGATAGGATCAGATACGCAGTATTTT. The encoded protein is CAGSPGIGSDTQYF.

The V gene is TRBV12-3 or TRBV12-4, the J gene TRBJ1-2; possibly TRBD1 for D (6 bases). The CDR3 loop spans 14 amino acids. The germline V and J ends were trimmed by 6 bases and 2 bases, with 13 bases remaining between them. CDR3 in amino acids: CASRPPQGNYGYTF. The CDR3 region has the DNA TGTGCCAGCAGACCCCCACAGGGAAACTATGGCTACACCTTC.

This chain links TRBV6-1 with TRBJ1-2, with TRBD1 matching over 8 bases. The CDR3 is 13 residues long. CDR1 MNHNS and CDR2 SASEGT come from the germline V gene. V was pared by 8 bases and J by 4 bases, with 6 bases of the junction left unmatched. The CDR3 loop reads CASAAGGLYGYTF. DNA for the CDR3: TGTGCCAGCGCTGCAGGGGGCCTCTATGGCTACACCTTC.

In DNA, the CDR3 is TGCAGTGCTAGACCGGGACAACTTATGACAGATACGCAGTATTTT. The encoded protein is CSARPGQLMTDTQYF. V and J are TRBV20-1 and TRBJ2-3; D may be TRBD1 (6 bases). The V gene's germline CDR1 is DFQATT and CDR2 SNEGSKA (reference sequence). This CDR3 comprises 15 residues. V shed 2 bases and J shed 3 bases, with 15 bases lying between them.

In its sample, this clonotype was seen a few times. The chain combines TRBV20-1 with TRBJ2-3; the match to TRBD2 covers 9 bases. Germline V gene lookup returns CDR1 DFQATT and CDR2 SNEGSKA (reference sequence). V dropped 2 bases and J dropped 4; count of bases not matched to a gene: 7. The CDR3 totals 15 residues. CDR3 in DNA: TGCAGTGCTAGAACCGGGACTAGCCGCGCAGATACGCAGTATTTT. Translation gives CSARTGTSRADTQYF.

This sequence joins TRBV9 and TRBJ2-7, with 10 bases matching TRBD2. CDR1 and CDR2 from the germline V gene are SGDLS and YYNGEE. This CDR3 comprises 18 residues. V gave up 0 bases and J gave up 6 bases; unmatched junction bases: 15. This CDR3 reads CASSVATLEREGRCEQYF. The CDR3 region has the DNA TGTGCCAGCAGCGTAGCAACCCTCGAGCGGGAGGGCCGGTGCGAGCAGTACTTC.

Ten or more counts support this clonotype. The chain employs TRBV7-6 and TRBJ2-5; D remains unclear. The CDR3 is 13 residues long. V lost 2 bases and J 4 bases, leaving 8 bases between the germline ends. In germline, CDR1 is SGHVS, CDR2 FNYEAQ. Here the CDR3 reads CASSLFSLETQYF. The CDR3 nucleotides read TGTGCCAGCAGCTTATTTTCTTTAGAGACCCAGTACTTC.

This clonotype was seen repeatedly, ten times or more. The chain recombines TRBV29-1 with TRBJ2-3; D possibly corresponds to TRBD1 (6 bases). Germline V gene sequence: CDR1 SQVTM, CDR2 ANQGSEA. V was pared by 6 bases and J by 5 bases, with 6 bases between. The CDR3 has 10 residues. The CDR3 bases are TGCAGCGTCAGGGGAGATACGCAGTATTTT. Its translation: CSVRGDTQYF.

This clonotype was seen a few times. This rearrangement joins TRBV28 to TRBJ2-1; D unclear. The CDR3 is 14 residues long. Between the trimmed V and J ends, which lost 2 bases and 4 bases, there was a span of 9 bases. Germline V gene lookup returns CDR1 MDHEN and CDR2 SYDVKM. The CDR3 DNA is TGTGCCAGCAGTTTAGGGTGGGTTTACAATGAGCAGTTCTTC. Translated: CASSLGWVYNEQFF.

This clonotype was detected a few times. The chain employs TRBV5-1 and TRBJ2-1; a weak D match, TRBD1 (5 bases). The length of the CDR3 is 16 residues. The germline V gene has CDR1 SGHRS and CDR2 YFSETQ. Trimming took 0 bases from V and 9 from J, leaving 19 bases between them. The CDR3 coding sequence is TGCGCCAGCAGCTTGGGGGCAGGGTCGGGTGTTGGTGAGCAGTTCTTC. It is translated as CASSLGAGSGVGEQFF.

J is TRBJ2-2 and V is TRBV6-1; TRBD1 matches at 11 bases. The CDR3 covers 16 residues. Losses at the gene ends were 5 bases for V and 5 bases for J; bases not matched to a gene: 7. Germline CDR1 reads MNHNS; CDR2 reads SASEGT. The CDR3 spells CASSLGQGAWTGELFF. The CDR3 DNA reads as TGTGCCAGCAGTCTAGGACAGGGGGCGTGGACCGGGGAGCTGTTTTTT.

This sequence joins TRBV7-9 and TRBJ2-2; tentatively, D is TRBD1 (5 bases). The CDR3 consists of 16 residues. In germline, CDR1 is SEHNR, CDR2 FQNEAQ (reference sequence). V gave up 5 bases and J gave up 0 bases, with 13 bases separating them. The chain's CDR3 is CASSTAGRANTGELFF. The CDR3 bases are TGTGCCAGCAGCACGGCCGGCAGGGCGAACACCGGGGAGCTGTTTTTT.

The table lists this clonotype with many counts. This chain joins TRBV18 and TRBJ2-1, with a possible D match to TRBD1 (6 bases). Germline V gives CDR1 KGHSH, CDR2 LQKENI. Trimming stripped 4 bases from V and 6 bases from J, with 7 bases between. CDR3 size: 12 residues. This CDR3 is CASSQGGNEQFF. The CDR3 nucleotides read TGTGCCAGCTCACAAGGGGGCAATGAGCAGTTCTTC. Based on the CDR3 plus reference TRBV18 and TRBJ2-1, the full variable domain is NAGVMQNPRHLVRRRGQEARLRCSPMKGHSHVYWYRQLPEEGLKFMVYLQKENIIDESGMPKERFSAEFPKEGPSILRIQQVVRGDSAAYFCASSQGGNEQFFGPGTRLTVL.

This clonotype was counted ten times or more. The genes are TRBV12-3 or TRBV12-4 and TRBJ2-7, with 14 positions matching TRBD2. V was clipped by 6 bases and J by 2 bases; unmatched bases: 3. CDR3 length: 15 residues. The CDR3 sequence is CASRPTSGGAYEQYF. The DNA of the CDR3 is TGTGCCAGCAGACCGACTAGCGGGGGGGCCTACGAGCAGTACTTC.

This clonotype was seen many times. The chain has TRBV28 and TRBJ2-3, with D unclear. This CDR3 contains 13 residues. Germline CDR1 reads MDHEN; CDR2 reads SYDVKM. V lost 4 bases to trimming and J lost 5 bases, with 10 bases between them. CDR3 sequence (DNA): TGTGCCAGCAGTTCGAGTTTCTTAGATACGCAGTATTTT. Its protein is CASSSSFLDTQYF.

This clonotype is termed medium-sized. The chain employs TRBV20-1 and TRBJ2-7, with TRBD1 identical over 7 bases. J was trimmed by 3 bases and V by 3 bases; bases with no gene match: 5. The CDR3 has 13 residues. CDR1 and CDR2 (germline): DFQATT, SNEGSKA (reference sequence). The CDR3 here is CSARGTADYEQYF. The CDR3 DNA sequence: TGCAGTGCTAGGGGGACAGCGGACTACGAGCAGTACTTC.

The V gene is TRBV14, the J gene TRBJ2-3; TRBD2 matches 7 bases. Germline lookup yields CDR1 SGHDN and CDR2 FVKESK. With 4 bases clipped from V and 2 bases from J, the junction kept 6 bases outside the gene matches. CDR3 length: 15 amino acids. The CDR3 DNA reads as TGTGCCAGCAGCCCTAGAGCGGGGAACACAGATACGCAGTATTTT. It codes for CASSPRAGNTDTQYF.

This clonotype came up many times. V usage is TRBV6-5 and J usage is TRBJ2-5; tentative D call: TRBD1 (6 bases). The V and J ends lost 7 bases and 1 base respectively, with 13 bases between them. The CDR3 length is 14 residues. Germline V CDR1 and CDR2: MNHEY, SVGAGI. The CDR3: CASTSTGPQETQYF. CDR3 coding DNA: TGTGCCAGCACTTCGACAGGCCCCCAAGAGACCCAGTACTTC.

This chain's CDR3 is CASSDPRGLDEQFF. CDR3 in DNA: TGTGCCAGCAGTGACCCCCGCGGTCTCGATGAGCAGTTCTTC. This chain links TRBV25-1 with TRBJ2-1; D is undetermined. CDR3 length: 14 amino acids. Per the germline V gene, CDR1 is MGHDK and CDR2 is SYGVNS. Deletions cut 3 bases from V and 8 bases from J, with 14 bases between.